This record looks at one T cell receptor (beta chain) sequence and its context. Its antigen is as yet unknown. Clones were read by immunoSEQ multiplex PCR, and TCRdb kept only the in-frame ones, dropping some. This sample has 130,000 or so clones, with around four fifths found just once. The data were taken from a study of radiation and T cells in renal cell carcinoma. General study points: No pretreatment tumor biopsies were available for baseline clonotypes. From baseline, blood top tumor clonotypes peaked at 2 weeks post-radiation.

Indicated time point: baseline pretreatment blood. The treatment is: 15 Gy SBRT to primary tumor, nephrectomy 4 weeks later. Radiation-treated patients gave blood at baseline, week 2 and week 4. Clear cell pathology was present in this patient's renal cell carcinoma. This CDR3 region has 14 residues. Per the germline V gene, CDR1 is MNHNS and CDR2 is SASEGT. V gave up 1 base and J gave up 2 bases, with 5 bases separating them. This rearrangement joins TRBV6-1 to TRBJ2-2; D gene ambiguous. Sequencing used blood, obtained from a patient whose treatment included radiotherapy and nephrectomy. This TCR was sampled from a woman between 50 and 59 years old with renal cell carcinoma. The CDR3 sequence: CASSEVGNTGELFF. The DNA for the CDR3 is TGTGCCAGCAGTGAAGTGGGAAACACCGGGGAGCTGTTTTTT.